This T cell receptor (beta chain) appears in the sequencing data of a study of molecular identifiers for immune sequencing clone quantification. This clonotype was recorded many times. CDR3 length: 14 amino acids. CDR1 is MDHEN and CDR2 is SYDVKM in the germline V gene. The V and J ends lost 3 bases and 7 bases respectively, with 12 bases between them. TCRdb reprocessed the PCR reads with MiXCR, giving one entry per CDR3 protein. The sample consists of approximately 320,000 distinct CDR3 sequences, roughly 24% of them appearing once. The chain employs TRBV28 and TRBJ2-2; D gene unclear. The receptor was derived from a human donor in good health. Some libraries in this study had Jurkat cell RNA spiked in. Sequenced input: naive CD8+ T cells from blood, with Jurkat cell RNA spiked in. Subset described: FACS-sorted CD8+CD4-CCR7+CD45RA+ naive T cells. In nucleotides, the CDR3 is TGTGCCAGCAGTTTTCCTTATTTGGGCGGGGAGCTGTTTTTT. Residues: CASSFPYLGGELFF.